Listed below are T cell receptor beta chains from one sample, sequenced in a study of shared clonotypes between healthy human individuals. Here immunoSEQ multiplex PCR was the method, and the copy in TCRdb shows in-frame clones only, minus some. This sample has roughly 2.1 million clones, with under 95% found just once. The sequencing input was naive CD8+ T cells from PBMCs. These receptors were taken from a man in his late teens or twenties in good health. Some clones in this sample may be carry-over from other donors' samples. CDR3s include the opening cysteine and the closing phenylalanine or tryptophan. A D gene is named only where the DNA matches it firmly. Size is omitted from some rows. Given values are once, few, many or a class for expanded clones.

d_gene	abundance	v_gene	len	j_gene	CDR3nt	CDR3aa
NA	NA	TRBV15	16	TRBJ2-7	TGTGCCACCGCGACCCTGACGGGGAGGGGGAGGCACGAGCAGTACTTC	CATATLTGRGRHEQYF
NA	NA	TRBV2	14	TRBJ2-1	TGTGCCAGCAGTGTTATGGCGGGATACAATGAGCAGTTCTTC	CASSVMAGYNEQFF
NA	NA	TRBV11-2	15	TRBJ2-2	TGTGCCAGCAGCTCCCGGTGGGAGAACACCGGGGAGCTGTTTTTT	CASSSRWENTGELFF
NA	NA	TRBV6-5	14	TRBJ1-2	TGTGCCAGCAGTACCGACAGGCCCAACTATGGCTACACCTTC	CASSTDRPNYGYTF
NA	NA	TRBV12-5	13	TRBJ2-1	TGTGCTAGTGGTCCCGACTGGCCTTCCGAGCAGTTCTTC	CASGPDWPSEQFF
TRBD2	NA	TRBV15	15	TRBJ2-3	TGTGCCACCAGCTCCCGGGGGGGGTTAGGAGATACGCAGTATTTT	CATSSRGGLGDTQYF
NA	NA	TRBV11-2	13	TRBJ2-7	TGTGCCAGCAGCCGTCTGTTGGGGTCTGAGCAGTACTTC	CASSRLLGSEQYF
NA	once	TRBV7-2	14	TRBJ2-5	TGTGCCAGCAGCTTAGTGGGCCAGGGACAGACCCAGTACTTC	CASSLVGQGQTQYF
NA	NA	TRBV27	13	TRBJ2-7	TGTGCCAGCAGTCCCGAGGATGGCTACGAGCAGTACTTC	CASSPEDGYEQYF
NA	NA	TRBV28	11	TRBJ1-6	TGTGCCAGCAGTTTCTCCTCACCCCTCCACTTT	CASSFSSPLHF
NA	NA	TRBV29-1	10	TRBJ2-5	TGCAGCGTTGGGTGGGACTTTGTGAACTTC	CSVGWDFVNF
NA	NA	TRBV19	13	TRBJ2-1	TGTGCCAGTAATGTGGGACTCACAAATGAGCAGTTCTTC	CASNVGLTNEQFF
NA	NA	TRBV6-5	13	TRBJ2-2	TGTGCCAGCAGTTACGCTTCCCGGCGGGAGCTGTTTTTT	CASSYASRRELFF
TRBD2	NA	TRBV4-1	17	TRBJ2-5	TGCGCCAGCAGCCAAACCGGGACTAGCGGGACCCAAGAGACCCAGTACTTC	CASSQTGTSGTQETQYF
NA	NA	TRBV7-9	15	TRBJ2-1	TGTGCCAGCAGCTTAGCGCTAAGGGGATACAATGAGCAGTTCTTC	CASSLALRGYNEQFF
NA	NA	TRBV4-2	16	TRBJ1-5	TGTGCCAGCAGCCAAGATAGGAGGCAGGGCAATCAGCCCCAGCATTTT	CASSQDRRQGNQPQHF